The T cell receptor (beta chain) under discussion was sequenced for a study of T cell responses to AZD1222 COVID-19 vaccine. Study-wide results and caveats: Recipients of two AZD1222 doses showed rising Spike-specific TCR breadth and depth. Reports say nearly half of spike-specific TCRs go after unmutated variant regions. Possibly, clonal diversity was underestimated; donors were largely white British and included more females.

Regarding this clone: Its antigen is not known.

CDR1 is SNHLY and CDR2 is FYNNEI in the germline V gene. The V and J ends lost 7 bases and 1 base, in that order; junction bases with no gene match: 4. The CDR3 is 15 amino acids. Here immunoSEQ multiplex PCR was the method, and the copy in TCRdb shows in-frame clones only, minus some. This sample has 70,000 or so clones, with around 87% found just once. This clonotype originated in an adult in good health. Source: peripheral blood, taken on day 0 of AZD1222 vaccination. This chain joins TRBV2 and TRBJ2-6; 7 nucleotides align to TRBD2. CDR3 loop: CASTELASGANVLTF. In nucleotides, the CDR3 is TGTGCCAGCACCGAACTAGCGTCTGGGGCCAACGTCCTGACTTTC. The whole variable domain, remainder taken from reference TRBV2 and TRBJ2-6, is EPEVTQTPSHQVTQMGQEVILRCVPISNHLYFYWYRQILGQKVEFLVSFYNNEISEKSEIFDDQFSVERPDGSNFTLKIRSTKLEDSAMYFCASTELASGANVLTFGAGSRLTVL.